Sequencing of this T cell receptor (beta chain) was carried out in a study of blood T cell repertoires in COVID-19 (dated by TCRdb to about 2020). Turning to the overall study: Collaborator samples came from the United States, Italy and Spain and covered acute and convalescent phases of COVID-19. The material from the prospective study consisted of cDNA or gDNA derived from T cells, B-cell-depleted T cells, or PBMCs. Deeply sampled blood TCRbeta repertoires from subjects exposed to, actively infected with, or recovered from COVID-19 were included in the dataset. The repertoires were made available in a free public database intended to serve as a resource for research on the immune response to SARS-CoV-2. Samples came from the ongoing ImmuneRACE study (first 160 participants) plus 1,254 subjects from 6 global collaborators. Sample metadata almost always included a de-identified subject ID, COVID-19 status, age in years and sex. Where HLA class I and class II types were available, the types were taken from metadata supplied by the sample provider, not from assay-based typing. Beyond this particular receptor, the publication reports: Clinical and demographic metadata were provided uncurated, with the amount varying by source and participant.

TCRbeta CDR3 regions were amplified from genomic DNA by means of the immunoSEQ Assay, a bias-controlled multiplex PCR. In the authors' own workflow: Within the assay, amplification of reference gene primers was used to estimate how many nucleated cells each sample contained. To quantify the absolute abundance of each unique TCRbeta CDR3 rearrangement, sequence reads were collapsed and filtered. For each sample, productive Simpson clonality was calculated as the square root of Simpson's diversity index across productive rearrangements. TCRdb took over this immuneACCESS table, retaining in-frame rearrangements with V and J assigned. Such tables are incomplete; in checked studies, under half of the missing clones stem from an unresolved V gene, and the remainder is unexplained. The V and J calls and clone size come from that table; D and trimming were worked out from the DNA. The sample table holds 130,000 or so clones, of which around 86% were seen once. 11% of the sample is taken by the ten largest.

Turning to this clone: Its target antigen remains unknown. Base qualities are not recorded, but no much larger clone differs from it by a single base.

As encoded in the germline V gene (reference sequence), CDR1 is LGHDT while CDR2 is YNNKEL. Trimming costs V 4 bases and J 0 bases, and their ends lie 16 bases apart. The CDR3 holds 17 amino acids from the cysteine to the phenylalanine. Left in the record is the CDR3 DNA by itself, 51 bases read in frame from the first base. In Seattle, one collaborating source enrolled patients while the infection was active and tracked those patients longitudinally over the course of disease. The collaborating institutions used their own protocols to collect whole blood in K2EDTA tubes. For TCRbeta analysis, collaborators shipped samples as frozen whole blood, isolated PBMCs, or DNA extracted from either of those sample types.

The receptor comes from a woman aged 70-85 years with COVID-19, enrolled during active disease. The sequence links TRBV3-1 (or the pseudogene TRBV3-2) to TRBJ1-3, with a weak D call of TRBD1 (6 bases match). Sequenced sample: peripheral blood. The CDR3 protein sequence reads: CASSPPGGLSSGNTIYF. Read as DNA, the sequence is TGTGCCAGCAGCCCCCCGGGGGGCTTAAGCTCTGGAAACACCATATATTTT.